The 10 T cell receptor beta chains in this list originate from one sample, sequenced in a study of shared clonotypes between healthy human individuals (dated by TCRdb to between 2020 and 2021). The method was the immunoSEQ multiplex PCR assay. What TCRdb holds here is the immuneACCESS table cut down to in-frame rearrangements. Part of the clones is not present; checked against another copy, under half of the missing clones reflect an unresolved V gene, and the others are unexplained. Recorded for this sample are fewer than 850,000 clones; less than 95% of them occurred a single time. Of the sample, about 33% is held by the ten largest clones. Material: memory CD8+ T cells from PBMCs. What the cell subset or site label conveys for this sample: CD45RO+ cells pooled with CCR7-negative TemRA cells. All receptors come from a man aged 18-30 years in good health. Some clones in this sample may be carry-over from other donors' samples.

This rearrangement joins TRBV27 to TRBJ2-1, with TRBD2 matching over 10 bases. The V and J ends lost 3 bases and 6 bases, in that order; junction bases with no gene match: 5. The CDR3 consists of 15 residues. The V gene's germline CDR1 is MNHEY and CDR2 SMNVEV (reference sequence). Here the CDR3 reads CASSFGAGGLNEQFF. The DNA for the CDR3 is TGTGCCAGCAGTTTTGGAGCGGGAGGGCTCAATGAGCAGTTCTTC.

J is TRBJ1-2 and V is TRBV10-3; 8 nucleotides match TRBD1. Germline lookup yields CDR1 ENHRY and CDR2 SYGVKD. The CDR3 loop spans 18 amino acids. With V trimmed by 0 bases and J by 0 bases, 9 bases remained unmatched. As DNA, the CDR3 is TGTGCCATCAGTGAGTCAACCCGGACAGGGATCGCTAACTATGGCTACACCTTC. It specifies CAISESTRTGIANYGYTF.

This clone was detected once. The V call is TRBV28, the J call TRBJ2-1, with a tentative D call TRBD1 (6 bases). Trimming cost V 7 bases and J 4 bases, with 17 bases left between them. The CDR3 spans 15 residues. Germline V gene sequence: CDR1 MDHEN, CDR2 SYDVKM. The CDR3 DNA reads as TGTGCCAGCAACGAAAGGGGGTGGGGGTACAATGAGCAGTTCTTC. It yields the protein CASNERGWGYNEQFF.

This chain uses TRBV6-1 with TRBJ2-3, with a tentative D call TRBD2 (7 bases). The CDR3 has 19 amino acids. CDR1 and CDR2 (germline): MNHNS, SASEGT. Trimming shortened V by 2 bases and J by 4 bases, and 25 bases separated the two germline ends. CDR3 region: CASSEFGGGGPTLADTQYF. In DNA form, the CDR3 reads TGTGCCAGCAGTGAATTCGGGGGCGGGGGACCCACCTTGGCAGATACGCAGTATTTT.

The chain uses TRBV5-6 and TRBJ2-1; 9 bases align to TRBD2. Germline-derived CDR1 and CDR2 are SGHDT and YYEEEE. The CDR3 is 16 residues long. V shed 1 base and J 4 bases; nucleotides not matched to a gene: 6. The CDR3, as DNA: TGTGCCAGCAGCTTGTCCGGGCGGGAGGGTTACAATGAGCAGTTCTTC. Its translation: CASSLSGREGYNEQFF.

The chain uses TRBV13 and TRBJ2-3; D remains unclear. From germline, CDR1 is PRHDT and CDR2 FYEKMQ (reference sequence). The length of the CDR3 is 14 residues. Trimming left V 4 bases short and J 0 bases short, with 8 bases between. The CDR3: CASSSRHSTDTQYF. CDR3 DNA: TGTGCCAGCAGCTCACGACATAGCACAGATACGCAGTATTTT.

This chain links TRBV7-9 with TRBJ2-1; D may be TRBD2 (5 bases). Germline lookup yields CDR1 SEHNR and CDR2 FQNEAQ (reference sequence). The CDR3 is 16 residues long. With 3 bases removed from V and 2 bases from J, the gap between germline ends came to 14 bases. The CDR3 reads CASSLYAGGPYNEQFF. The CDR3 coding sequence is TGTGCCAGCAGCTTGTACGCGGGCGGACCCTACAATGAGCAGTTCTTC.

This clone appeared a single time. This rearrangement joins TRBV7-8 to TRBJ2-5; D is ambiguous. The CDR3 totals 12 residues. Germline CDR1 is SGHVS and CDR2 is FQNEAQ. V was trimmed by 3 bases and J by 5 bases, leaving 7 bases between them. DNA for the CDR3: TGTGCCAGCAGCTTTTCGGGTGAGACCCAGTACTTC. This sequence encodes CASSFSGETQYF. Looking up the rest from reference TRBV7-8 and TRBJ2-5 gives the full variable domain: GAGVSQSPRYKVAKRGQDVALRCDPISGHVSLFWYQQALGQGPEFLTYFQNEAQLDKSGLPSDRFFAERPEGSVSTLKIQRTQQEDSAVYLCASSFSGETQYFGPGTRLLVL.

V is TRBV11-2 and J is TRBJ2-6; possibly TRBD1 for D (6 bases). Germline-derived CDR1 and CDR2 are SGHAT and FQNNGV. CDR3 length: 15 residues. V lost 11 bases to trimming and J lost 0 bases, with 14 bases between them. The CDR3 sequence: CAGADRISGANVLTF. The CDR3 DNA is TGTGCCGGAGCGGACAGAATCTCTGGGGCCAACGTCCTGACTTTC.

The rearrangement joins TRBV6-1 to TRBJ1-1; a possible D gene is TRBD1 (6 bases). CDR1 MNHNS and CDR2 SASEGT come from the germline V gene. Trimming cost V 7 bases and J 4 bases, with 16 bases left between them. The CDR3 is made up of 14 amino acids. The CDR3 sequence: CASTPRGSGTEAFF. CDR3 bases: TGTGCCAGCACCCCCAGGGGTTCGGGCACTGAAGCTTTCTTT.